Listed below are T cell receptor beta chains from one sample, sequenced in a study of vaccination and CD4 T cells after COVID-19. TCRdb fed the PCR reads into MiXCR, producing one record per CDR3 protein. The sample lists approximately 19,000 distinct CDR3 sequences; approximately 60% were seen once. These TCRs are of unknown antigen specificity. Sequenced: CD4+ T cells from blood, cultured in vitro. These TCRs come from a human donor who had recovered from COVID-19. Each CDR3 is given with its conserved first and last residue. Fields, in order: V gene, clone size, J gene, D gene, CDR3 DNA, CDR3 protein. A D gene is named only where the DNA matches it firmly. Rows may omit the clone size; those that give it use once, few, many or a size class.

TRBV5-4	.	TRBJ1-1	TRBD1	TGTGCCAGCACCCCTGGGGGACAGGGGGCCCCCACTGAAGCTTTCTTT	CASTPGGQGAPTEAFF
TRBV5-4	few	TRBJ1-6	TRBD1	TGTGCCAGCAGCTTCACAGGGGAGCGATCACCCCTCCACTTT	CASSFTGERSPLHF
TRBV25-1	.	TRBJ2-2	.	TGTGCCAGCAGTTGGGCGGGACATACCGGGGAGCTGTTTTTT	CASSWAGHTGELFF
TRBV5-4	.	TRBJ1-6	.	TGTGCCAGCAGCTTGTGGCAGTATAATTCACCCCTCCACTTT	CASSLWQYNSPLHF
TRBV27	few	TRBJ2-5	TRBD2	TGTGCCAGCAGTTTTCTAGCGGCTCAAGAGACCCAGTACTTC	CASSFLAAQETQYF
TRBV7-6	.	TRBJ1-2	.	TGTGCCAGCAGCTTAGGACCAGGGCTTAACTATGGCTACACCTTC	CASSLGPGLNYGYTF
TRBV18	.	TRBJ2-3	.	TGTGCCAGCTCACTGGTGCCGGGGAGGAGCACAGATACGCAGTATTTT	CASSLVPGRSTDTQYF
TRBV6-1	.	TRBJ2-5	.	TGTGCCGTAGCCAGGGAATTCGGCGAGACCCAGTACTTC	CAVAREFGETQYF
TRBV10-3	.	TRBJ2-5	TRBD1	TGTGCCATCAGTGAGTCAGACAGGGCTGAGACCCAGTACTTC	CAISESDRAETQYF
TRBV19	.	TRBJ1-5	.	TGTGCCAGTAGCCCCACAGGCACCACGTTGCCCCAGCATTTT	CASSPTGTTLPQHF
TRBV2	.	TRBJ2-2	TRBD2	TGTGCCAGCAGTGGGCCTAGCGGGAGCCTCTCCACCGGGGAGCTGTTTTTT	CASSGPSGSLSTGELFF
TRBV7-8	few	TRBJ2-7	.	TGTGCCAGCAGCTTGGGTCGCTCCTACGAGCAGTACTTC	CASSLGRSYEQYF
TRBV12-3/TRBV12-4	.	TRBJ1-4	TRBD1	TGTGCCAGCAGTTCCCTAGGGGCAGGGACAGGCGAAAAACTGTTTTTT	CASSSLGAGTGEKLFF
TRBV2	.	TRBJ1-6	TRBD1	TGTGCCAGAGGACAGGGAAATAATTCACCCCTCCACTTT	CARGQGNNSPLHF
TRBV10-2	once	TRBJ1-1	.	TGCGCCAGCAGTGAGTGGCACAGTTCGAACACTGAAGCTTTCTTT	CASSEWHSSNTEAFF
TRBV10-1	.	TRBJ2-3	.	TGCGCCAGCAGCTATAGCACAGATACGCAGTATTTT	CASSYSTDTQYF
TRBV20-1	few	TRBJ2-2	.	TGCAGTGCTAGACGGGCTCATGGGGGGGAGCTGTTTTTT	CSARRAHGGELFF
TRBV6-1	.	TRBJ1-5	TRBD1	TGTGCCAGCGGGACAGACCCCAACAGCAATCAGCCCCAGCATTTT	CASGTDPNSNQPQHF
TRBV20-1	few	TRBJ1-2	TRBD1	TGCAGTGCGCCGCCACCAGGGGGCGCGTGGTATGGCTACACCTTC	CSAPPPGGAWYGYTF
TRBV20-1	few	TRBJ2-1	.	TGCAGTGCTAGAGTCTTCACCCCCACGTCCTACAATGAGCAGTTCTTC	CSARVFTPTSYNEQFF
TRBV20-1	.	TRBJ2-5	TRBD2	TGCAGTGCTGAGCGGGGCAGCCAAGAGACCCAGTACTTC	CSAERGSQETQYF
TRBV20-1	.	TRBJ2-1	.	TGCAGTGCTAGGGTTCCGGGATTCTACAATGAGCAGTTCTTC	CSARVPGFYNEQFF
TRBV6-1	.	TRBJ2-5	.	TGTGCCAGCAGTGAAGCGCACGCTTCCGGGCCTAACCAAGAGACCCAGTACTTC	CASSEAHASGPNQETQYF
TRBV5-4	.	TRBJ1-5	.	TGTGCCAGCAGCTTGGCAGGGGCTGGGGACCAGCCCCAGCATTTT	CASSLAGAGDQPQHF
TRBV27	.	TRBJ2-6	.	TGTGCCAGCAACCCTTCGGGGGCTGGGGCCAACGTCCTGACTTTC	CASNPSGAGANVLTF
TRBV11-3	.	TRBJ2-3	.	TGTGCCAGCAGCTTGATTACAGGCCCCACAGATACGCAGTATTTT	CASSLITGPTDTQYF
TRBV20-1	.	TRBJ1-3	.	TGCAGTGCCAAAGGCGCAGGGCCCTCTGGAAACACCATATATTTT	CSAKGAGPSGNTIYF
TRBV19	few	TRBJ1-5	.	TGTGCCAGTAGTATTACTGGGGTAGGTTCCCTTTATCAGCCCCAGCATTTT	CASSITGVGSLYQPQHF
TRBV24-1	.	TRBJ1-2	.	TGTGCCACCAGTGATCCCAACATCGGTGGCTACACCTTC	CATSDPNIGGYTF
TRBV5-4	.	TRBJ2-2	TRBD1	TGTGCCAGCAGCAATCGGGGGGACAGGGGAAACACCGGGGAGCTGTTTTTT	CASSNRGDRGNTGELFF
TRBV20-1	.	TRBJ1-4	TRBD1	TGCAGTGCTCCAGACAGGGGGGGTTCACTGGCTAATGAAAAACTGTTTTTT	CSAPDRGGSLANEKLFF
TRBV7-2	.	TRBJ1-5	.	TGTGCCAGCAGCTCCGTAACGGATCAGCCCCAGCATTTT	CASSSVTDQPQHF
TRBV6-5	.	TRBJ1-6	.	TGTGCCAGCAGTTACCAGGGGCCCTATAATTCACCCCTCCACTTT	CASSYQGPYNSPLHF